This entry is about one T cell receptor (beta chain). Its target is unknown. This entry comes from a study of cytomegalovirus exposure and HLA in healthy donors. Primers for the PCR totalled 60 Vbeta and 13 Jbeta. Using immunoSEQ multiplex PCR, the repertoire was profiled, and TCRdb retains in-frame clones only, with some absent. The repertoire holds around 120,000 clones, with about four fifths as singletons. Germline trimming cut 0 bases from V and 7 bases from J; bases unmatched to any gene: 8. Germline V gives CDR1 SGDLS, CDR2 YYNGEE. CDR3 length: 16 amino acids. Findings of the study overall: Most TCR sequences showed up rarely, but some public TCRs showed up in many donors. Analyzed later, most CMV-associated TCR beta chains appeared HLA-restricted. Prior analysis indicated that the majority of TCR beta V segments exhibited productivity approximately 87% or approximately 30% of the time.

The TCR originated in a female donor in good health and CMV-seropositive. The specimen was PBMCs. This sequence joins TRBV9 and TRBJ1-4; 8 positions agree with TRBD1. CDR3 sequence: CASSVVGDRGGEKLFF. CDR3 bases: TGTGCCAGCAGCGTAGTCGGTGACAGGGGAGGTGAAAAACTGTTTTTT. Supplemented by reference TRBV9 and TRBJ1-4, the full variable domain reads DSGVTQTPKHLITATGQRVTLRCSPRSGDLSVYWYQQSLDQGLQFLIQYYNGEERAKGNILERFSAQQFPDLHSELNLSSLELGDSALYFCASSVVGDRGGEKLFFGSGTQLSVL.